The source of this T cell receptor (beta chain) is a study of blood T cell repertoires in COVID-19. Study-level background: PBMCs, B-cell-depleted T cells, or T cells were the source of the cDNA or gDNA that made up the material.

Germline lookup yields CDR1 LNHDA and CDR2 SQIVND (reference sequence). This CDR3 comprises 14 residues. Trimming shortened V by 7 bases and J by 4 bases, and 16 bases separated the two germline ends. Only in-frame clones appear in the TCRdb table, and some are missing; sequencing was by immunoSEQ multiplex PCR. Among over 350,000 clones listed, roughly 88% were seen once. The sample holds many counts of this clone. The gene calls are TRBV19 and TRBJ1-1; D is unresolved. The sequenced sample consisted of peripheral blood. The TCR was taken from a woman aged 25-40 years with active or convalescent COVID-19. CDR3 sequence: CASKTKGAITEAFF. CDR3 sequence (DNA): TGTGCCAGTAAAACGAAGGGAGCGATCACTGAAGCTTTCTTT.